This TCR beta chain was sequenced in a study of cytomegalovirus exposure and HLA in healthy donors. Study findings and constraints: In a later analysis, specific HLA alleles were associated with 15,000 or so TCR beta sequences at a 0.05 false discovery rate. The study listed approximately 160 cytomegalovirus-associated TCR beta chains.

With 60 Vbeta and 13 Jbeta primers, the PCR was carried out. Only in-frame clones appear in the TCRdb table, and some are missing; sequencing was by immunoSEQ multiplex PCR. Here the sample spans about 140,000 clones, over 70% being singletons. Trimming removed 7 bases from V and 0 bases from J; junction bases left unmatched: 8. Germline CDR1 is SNHLY and CDR2 is FYNNEI. The CDR3 has 16 residues. Regarding this clone: Its antigen is not known.

This receptor was taken from a man aged 35-49 years in good health and CMV-seronegative. This chain joins TRBV2 and TRBJ2-4, with 8 bases lining up with TRBD1. Source material: PBMCs. CDR3 amino acids: CASTLGQDIAKNIQYF. CDR3 sequence (DNA): TGTGCCAGCACCTTGGGACAGGACATAGCCAAAAACATTCAGTACTTC.